This TCR beta chain comes out of a study of cytomegalovirus exposure and HLA in healthy donors. This clone was recorded once. Its cognate antigen is unknown. Study-level results: Available immune exposure information covered CMV serostatus only. V- and J-gene trimming of TCR beta was linked (in a later analysis) to a missense DCLRE1C variant. An analysis done earlier found most TCR beta V segments productive about 87% or about 30% of the time. Later analysis revealed greater clonal expansion in HLA-associated TCR beta chains than in equally common others.

V lost 3 bases, J lost 5 bases, and 16 bases stayed unmatched. The CDR3 is 19 residues long. The germline V gene has CDR1 MDHEN and CDR2 SYDVKM. The PCR made use of 60 Vbeta and 13 Jbeta primers. Sequencing used immunoSEQ multiplex PCR; TCRdb keeps in-frame clones, though not all of them. The repertoire holds 150,000 or so clones, with around 82% as singletons. V and J are TRBV28 and TRBJ2-2; TRBD2 matches at 9 bases. The clonotype comes from a woman in her forties in good health and CMV-seropositive. Sequencing used PBMCs. The CDR3: CASSFLRWSSGKSTGELFF. Written as DNA, the CDR3 is TGTGCCAGCAGTTTTCTCAGGTGGTCTAGCGGGAAAAGTACCGGGGAGCTGTTTTTT.